The clone carrying this T cell receptor beta chain was observed a handful of times. TCRdb keeps only in-frame clones here, not all; method: immunoSEQ multiplex PCR. Of around 700,000 clones listed, about 74% were seen once; the top ten hold more than 1.5%. The sample comes from a study of shared clonotypes between healthy human individuals. The CDR3 is 15 amino acids. Germline CDR1 reads MDHEN; CDR2 reads SYDVKM. The V gene end was trimmed by 2 bases and the J gene end by 6 bases; junction bases not matched to a gene: 7. Those who donated, Caucasian adults without exception, all lived in Nashville, Tennessee.

The J gene is TRBJ2-7, the V gene TRBV28, with 10 bases aligning to TRBD1. Sequenced input: memory CD4+ T cells sorted from blood. Subset indicated: CD45RA-negative fraction. The receptor comes from a woman aged 30 to 39 in good health. CDR3 in DNA: TGTGCCAGCAGTTTACCCGGGACAGGGGTCGGCGAGCAGTACTTC. Encoded protein: CASSLPGTGVGEQYF.